This T cell receptor (beta chain) was retrieved from a study of blood T cell repertoires in COVID-19. Study in general: T cells, B-cell-depleted T cells, or PBMCs supplied cDNA or gDNA.

Trimming took off 1 base at V and 0 bases at J, with 3 bases between the two ends. The CDR3 contains 14 residues. Per the germline V gene, CDR1 is SGHTA and CDR2 is FQGNSA. Repertoires were generated with immunoSEQ multiplex PCR, while TCRdb's copy carries only in-frame clones and drops some. Here the sample spans some 95,000 clones, about 81% being singletons. The chain employs TRBV7-2 and TRBJ2-2; no clear D. The TCR sequence derives from a man between 65 and 79 years old with acute or convalescent COVID-19. The sample comprised peripheral blood. The CDR3 is CASSLVSNTGELFF. CDR3 coding DNA: TGTGCCAGCAGCTTAGTCTCGAACACCGGGGAGCTGTTTTTT.